This T cell receptor beta chain was documented in a study of patients and donors after allogeneic stem cell transplantation. TCRdb independently ran MiXCR on the RT-PCR reads; one entry per CDR3 protein. This sample has around 200,000 distinct CDR3 sequences; around two fifths occur once, and the top ten carry approximately 10%. Between the trimmed V and J ends, which lost 0 bases and 0 bases, there was a span of 9 bases. Germline CDR1 DFQATT, CDR2 SNEGSKA (reference sequence). CDR3 size: 16 residues. The rearrangement links TRBV20-1 to TRBJ1-6; D is uncertain. Input material: blood, either unsorted or a sorted T cell fraction (not recorded which). The clonotype comes from a human donor who was either an allogeneic HSCT recipient or a stem cell or donor lymphocyte infusion donor (not recorded which). It is not recorded whose cells these are; they may come from a transplant donor. The CDR3 coding sequence is TGCAGTGCTAGAGATCTGGGGAGCTCCTATAATTCACCCCTCCACTTT. Translation gives CSARDLGSSYNSPLHF.